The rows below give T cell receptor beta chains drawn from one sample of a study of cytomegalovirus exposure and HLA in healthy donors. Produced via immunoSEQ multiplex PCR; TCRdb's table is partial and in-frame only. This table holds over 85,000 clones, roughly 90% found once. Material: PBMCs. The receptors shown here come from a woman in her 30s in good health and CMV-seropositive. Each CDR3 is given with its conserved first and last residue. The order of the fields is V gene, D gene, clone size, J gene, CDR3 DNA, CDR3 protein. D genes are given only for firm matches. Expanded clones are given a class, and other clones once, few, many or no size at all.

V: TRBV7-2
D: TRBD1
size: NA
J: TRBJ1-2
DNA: TGTGCCAGCAGCCGACAAACTTTCTACAGGGGACCGATGGGGGGCTACACCTTC
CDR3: CASSRQTFYRGPMGGYTF

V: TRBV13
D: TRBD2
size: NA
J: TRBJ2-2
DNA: TGTGCCAGCAGCCAAAATATCCTAGCGGGGGGAGTGACCGGGGAGCTGTTTTTT
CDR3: CASSQNILAGGVTGELFF

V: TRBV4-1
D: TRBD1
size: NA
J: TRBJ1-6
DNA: TGCGCCAGCAGCCAGACAGGGGATTCACCCCTCCACTTT
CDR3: CASSQTGDSPLHF

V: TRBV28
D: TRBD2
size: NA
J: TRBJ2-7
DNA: TGTGCCAGCAGCGGGACTAGTCCCCCATTTGAGCAGTACTTC
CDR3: CASSGTSPPFEQYF

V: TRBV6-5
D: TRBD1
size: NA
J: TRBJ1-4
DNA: TGTGCCAGCAGGGCAGGGGGAACTAATGAAAAACTGTTTTTT
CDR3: CASRAGGTNEKLFF

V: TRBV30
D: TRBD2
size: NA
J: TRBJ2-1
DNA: TGTGCCTGGGACCGCGGGGGGAATGAGCAGTTCTTC
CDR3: CAWDRGGNEQFF

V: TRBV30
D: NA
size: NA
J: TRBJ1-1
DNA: TGTGCCTGGAGTGTACCAGGGTTCCACACTGAAGCTTTCTTT
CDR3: CAWSVPGFHTEAFF

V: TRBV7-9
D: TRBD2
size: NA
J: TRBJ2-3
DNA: TGTGCCAGCAGTCCTAGCGGTCGTCGGGAGAGGCAGTATTTT
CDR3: CASSPSGRRERQYF

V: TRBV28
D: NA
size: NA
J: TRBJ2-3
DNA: TGTGCCAGCCAATTACTAGCATCGGATACGCAGTATTTT
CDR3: CASQLLASDTQYF

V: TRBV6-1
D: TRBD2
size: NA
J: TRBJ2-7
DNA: TGTGCCAGCAGTGAAGGAGGGCTAGCGGGAGTCTACGAGCAGTACTTC
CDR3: CASSEGGLAGVYEQYF

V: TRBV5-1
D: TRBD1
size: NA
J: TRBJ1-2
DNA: TGCGCCAGCAGCCCGGGGACAGGCTATGGCTACACCTTC
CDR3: CASSPGTGYGYTF

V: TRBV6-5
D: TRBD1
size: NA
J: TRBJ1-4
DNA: TGTGCCAGCAGCTCGACAGGGAGAGAAAAACTGTTTTTT
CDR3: CASSSTGREKLFF

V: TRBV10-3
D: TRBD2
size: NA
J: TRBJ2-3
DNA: TGTGCCATCAGTGGAGTAGCGGGAGCCCCAGATACGCAGTATTTT
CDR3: CAISGVAGAPDTQYF

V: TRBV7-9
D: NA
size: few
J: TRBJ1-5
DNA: TGTGCCAGCAGCCATGACGGGGGCAATCAGCCCCAGCATTTT
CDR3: CASSHDGGNQPQHF

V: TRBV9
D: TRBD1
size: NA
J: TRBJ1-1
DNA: TGTGCCAGCAGCCCAAACCGGGACAGGGTAACTGAAGCTTTCTTT
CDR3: CASSPNRDRVTEAFF

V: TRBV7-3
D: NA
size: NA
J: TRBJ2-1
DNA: TGTGCCAGTTCCCCTGTGGCTAGCGTCTACAATGAGCAGTTCTTC
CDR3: CASSPVASVYNEQFF

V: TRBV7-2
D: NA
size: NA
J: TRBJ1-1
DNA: TGTGCCAGCAGCCCCATCCGTCGGACTGAAGCTTTCTTT
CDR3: CASSPIRRTEAFF

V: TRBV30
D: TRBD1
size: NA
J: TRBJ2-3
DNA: TGTGCCTGGGGGGGACAGCTCACAGATACGCAGTATTTT
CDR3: CAWGGQLTDTQYF

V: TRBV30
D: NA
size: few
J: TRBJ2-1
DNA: TGTGCCTGGAGTGCTCACTGGGCCCCCAGCTCCTACAATGAGCAGTTCTTC
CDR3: CAWSAHWAPSSYNEQFF

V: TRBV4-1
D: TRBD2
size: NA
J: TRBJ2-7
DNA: TGCGCCAGCAGCCAAAATCGGCTAGCGGGAGGGCCGACCTACGAGCAGTACTTC
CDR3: CASSQNRLAGGPTYEQYF

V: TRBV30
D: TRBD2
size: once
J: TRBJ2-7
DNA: TGTGCCTGGAGTGGTAGCGGGCTCCCCTACGAGCAGTACTTC
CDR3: CAWSGSGLPYEQYF

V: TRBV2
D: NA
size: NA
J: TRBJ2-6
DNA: TGTGCCAGCTTCACGGTGCGGGGGGCCAACGTCCTGACTTTC
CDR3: CASFTVRGANVLTF

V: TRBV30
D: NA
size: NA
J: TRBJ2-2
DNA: TGTGCCTGGAGCGATGTCAGGGGAGCGATTTTAACCGGGGAGCTGTTTTTT
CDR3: CAWSDVRGAILTGELFF

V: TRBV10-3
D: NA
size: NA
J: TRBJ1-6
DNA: TGTGCCATCAGTGAAAGGGCAACAGGCCTTAATTCACCCCTCCACTTT
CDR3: CAISERATGLNSPLHF